This passage covers 16 T cell receptor beta chains from one sample sequenced in a study of T cell responses to AZD1222 COVID-19 vaccine. Some clones are missing from TCRdb's copy, which holds only in-frame ones; the method was immunoSEQ multiplex PCR. The sample lists about 110,000 clones, roughly 90% seen once, with over 1.5% in the top ten. Source: peripheral blood, taken on day 0 of AZD1222 vaccination. These receptors all stem from an adult in good health.

The V and J genes are TRBV2 and TRBJ2-5; the match to TRBD2 covers 15 bases. This CDR3 region has 15 residues. The ends lost 5 bases at V and 5 bases at J; junction bases unmatched: 3. Germline CDR1 and CDR2: SNHLY and FYNNEI. CDR3 DNA sequence: TGTGCCAGCAGTCGGACTAGCGGGAGGGGGGAGACCCAGTACTTC. Translation: CASSRTSGRGETQYF.

This clone was seen once. The V and J genes are TRBV4-1 and TRBJ1-5; the D gene is possibly TRBD1 (5 bases). Germline CDR1 is MGHRA and CDR2 is YSYEKL. The length of the CDR3 is 15 residues. The V end lost 0 bases, the J end lost 6 bases, and 12 bases lay between the germline ends. CDR3 DNA: TGCGCCAGCAGCCAAGATGGGGGAGGGACTCAGCCCCAGCATTTT. It yields the protein CASSQDGGGTQPQHF.

This clone was counted between two and nine times. The chain recombines TRBV11-2 with TRBJ1-6, with D possibly being TRBD1 (6 bases). Trimming pared 5 bases from V and 0 bases from J, leaving 8 bases between. CDR1 SGHAT and CDR2 FQNNGV come from the germline V gene. The CDR3 runs to 15 residues. This CDR3 reads CASSPQGSYNSPLHF. The CDR3 region has the DNA TGTGCCAGCAGCCCACAGGGCTCCTATAATTCACCCCTCCACTTT.

The chain combines TRBV29-1 with TRBJ1-2, with 10 bases that match TRBD1. The CDR3 has 17 amino acids. Germline loops: CDR1 SQVTM, CDR2 ANQGSEA. The ends lost 3 bases at V and 4 bases at J; junction bases unmatched: 14. The CDR3 loop reads CSVERGTGASYVYGYTF. For the CDR3, the DNA is TGCAGCGTTGAGCGGGGGACAGGGGCTTCCTACGTCTATGGCTACACCTTC. Together with reference TRBV29-1 and TRBJ1-2, the CDR3 gives the full variable domain: SAVISQKPSRDICQRGTSLTIQCQVDSQVTMMFWYRQQPGQSLTLIATANQGSEATYESGFVIDKFPISRPNLTFSTLTVSNMSPEDSSIYLCSVERGTGASYVYGYTFGSGTRLTVV.

This chain joins TRBV19 and TRBJ2-1; TRBD1 is a possible D gene (7 bases). Germline loops: CDR1 LNHDA, CDR2 SQIVND (reference sequence). With 3 bases removed from V and 4 bases from J, the gap between germline ends came to 16 bases. There are 16 residues in the CDR3. The CDR3 DNA reads TGTGCCAGTAGTATCGGCGGGACAGCCTCTTACAATGAGCAGTTCTTC. It encodes CASSIGGTASYNEQFF.

The rearrangement links TRBV14 to TRBJ1-1; 7 bases line up with TRBD1. J gave up 1 base and V 4 bases, and 0 bases lay outside the gene matches. Germline CDR1 reads SGHDN; CDR2 reads FVKESK. This CDR3 is built from 13 residues. The CDR3 sequence is CASSRTGNTEAFF. The CDR3 coding sequence is TGTGCCAGCAGCCGGACAGGGAACACTGAAGCTTTCTTT.

V usage is TRBV12-5 and J usage is TRBJ1-2; D gene unclear. Germline V gives CDR1 LGHNT, CDR2 FRNRAP. The CDR3 has 14 amino acids. Trimming stripped 0 bases from V and 7 bases from J, with 12 bases between. The CDR3 sequence: CASGLVLGWGGYTF. The CDR3 nucleotides read TGTGCTAGTGGTTTGGTACTCGGGTGGGGTGGCTACACCTTC.

This clone was seen a few times. The V and J genes are TRBV9 and TRBJ2-5; D is possibly TRBD1 (6 bases). The CDR3 sequence is 16 residues long. Germline lookup yields CDR1 SGDLS and CDR2 YYNGEE. Trimming removed 1 base at V and 3 bases at J, with 16 bases between. In nucleotides, the CDR3 is TGTGCCAGCAGCGTATGGGGAAAGGGGGATAAAGAGACCCAGTACTTC. Amino acids: CASSVWGKGDKETQYF.

This sequence joins TRBV11-1 and TRBJ2-2, with D uncertain. Germline V lookup: CDR1 SGHAT, CDR2 FQDESV (reference sequence). V was shortened by 4 bases and J by 6 bases, with 9 bases between the two germline ends. This CDR3 is built from 13 residues. The CDR3 DNA follows: TGTGCCAGCAGCTCCCTCAGCTCCGGGGAGCTGTTTTTT. The encoded protein is CASSSLSSGELFF.

This sequence joins TRBV6-5 and TRBJ1-3; a weak D match, TRBD1 (6 bases). The CDR3 is 15 residues long. Germline CDR1 MNHEY, CDR2 SVGAGI. V was clipped by 10 bases and J by 3 bases, with 19 bases between them. CDR3 loop: CATGDGQTNGNTIYF. The CDR3, as DNA: TGTGCCACAGGCGATGGACAGACAAATGGAAACACCATATATTTT.

Only one count was recorded for this clone. CDR3 sequence reads: CASSFAGDRTDTQYF. CDR3 nucleotide sequence: TGCGCCAGCAGCTTTGCAGGAGATCGCACAGATACGCAGTATTTT. V usage is TRBV5-1 and J usage is TRBJ2-3; D gene unclear. V was clipped by 2 bases and J by 1 base, with 11 bases between them. The CDR3 runs to 15 residues. Germline lookup yields CDR1 SGHRS and CDR2 YFSETQ.

V and J are TRBV5-1 and TRBJ1-2; D perhaps matches TRBD1 (6 bases). The germline CDR1 and CDR2 sequences are SGHRS and YFSETQ. The V gene lost 4 bases and the J gene lost 0 bases, with 10 bases spanning the gap. The CDR3 has 14 amino acids. In nucleotides, the CDR3 is TGCGCCAGCAGCGCCACAGGGACTAACTATGGCTACACCTTC. Amino acids: CASSATGTNYGYTF.

The rearrangement joins TRBV6-1 to TRBJ1-2, with D possibly being TRBD1 (5 bases). The V gene lost 3 bases and the J gene lost 4 bases, with 15 bases spanning the gap. The length of the CDR3 is 15 residues. From germline, CDR1 is MNHNS and CDR2 SASEGT. The CDR3 is CASSDPPPGRYGYTF. CDR3 sequence (DNA): TGTGCCAGCAGTGACCCCCCGCCAGGGCGCTATGGCTACACCTTC.

The chain carries TRBV5-1 and TRBJ1-6; perhaps TRBD1 as D (5 bases). There are 15 residues in the CDR3. Germline CDR1 and CDR2: SGHRS and YFSETQ. V was trimmed by 3 bases and J by 3 bases, leaving 10 bases between them. CDR3 nucleotide sequence: TGCGCCAGCAGCTCCAGGGAAATCTATAATTCACCCCTCCACTTT. It encodes CASSSREIYNSPLHF.

There are a few counts of this clone. The V gene is TRBV7-9, the J gene TRBJ2-1; D tentatively reads TRBD1 or TRBD2 (5 bases each). Between the trimmed V and J ends, which lost 6 bases and 5 bases, there was a span of 17 bases. CDR1 is SEHNR and CDR2 is FQNEAQ in the germline V gene (reference sequence). The CDR3 length is 15 residues. The CDR3 DNA sequence: TGTGCCAGCAGTCTCACCCCGGGGCCCCACAATGAGCAGTTCTTC. Protein product: CASSLTPGPHNEQFF.

V is TRBV29-1 and J is TRBJ1-1; possibly TRBD1 for D (5 bases). This CDR3 spans 14 amino acids. V was shortened by 6 bases and J by 4 bases, with 18 bases between the two germline ends. Looked up from germline, CDR1 is SQVTM and CDR2 is ANQGSEA. The CDR3 spells CSVPNRGGSTEAFF. The CDR3 nucleotides are TGCAGCGTCCCCAACCGGGGCGGGAGCACTGAAGCTTTCTTT. The whole variable domain, filled in from reference TRBV29-1 and TRBJ1-1, reads SAVISQKPSRDICQRGTSLTIQCQVDSQVTMMFWYRQQPGQSLTLIATANQGSEATYESGFVIDKFPISRPNLTFSTLTVSNMSPEDSSIYLCSVPNRGGSTEAFFGQGTRLTVV.